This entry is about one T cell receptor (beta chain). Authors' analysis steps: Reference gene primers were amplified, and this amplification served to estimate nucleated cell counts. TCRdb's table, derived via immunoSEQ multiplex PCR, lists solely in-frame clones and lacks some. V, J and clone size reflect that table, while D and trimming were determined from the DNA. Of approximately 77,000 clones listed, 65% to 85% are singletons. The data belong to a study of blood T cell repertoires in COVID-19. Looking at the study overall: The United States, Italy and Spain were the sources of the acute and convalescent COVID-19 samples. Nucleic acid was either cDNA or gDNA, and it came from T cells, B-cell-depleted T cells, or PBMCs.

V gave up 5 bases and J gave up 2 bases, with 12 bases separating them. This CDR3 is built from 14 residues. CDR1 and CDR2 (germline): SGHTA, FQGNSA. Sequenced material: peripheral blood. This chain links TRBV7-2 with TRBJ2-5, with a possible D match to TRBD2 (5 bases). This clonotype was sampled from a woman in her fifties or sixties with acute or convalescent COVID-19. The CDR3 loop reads CASSQGLIQETQYF. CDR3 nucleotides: TGTGCCAGCAGCCAAGGACTTATTCAAGAGACCCAGTACTTC.